A single T cell receptor beta chain is shown here with its context. The TCRbeta library incorporated unique molecular identifiers. TCRdb reprocessed the PCR reads via MiXCR and lists one record per CDR3 protein. The data contain fewer than 120,000 distinct CDR3 sequences, 10% of them singletons. This sample is part of a study of T-cell reconstitution after alpha-beta-depleted transplantation in children. The TCR originated in a human donor who donated a stem cell graft to a child with acute lymphoblastic leukemia. The sample in question was PBMCs from the stem cell graft donor, obtained from the stem cell graft.

DNA of the CDR3: TGTGCCAGCAGCTTAGGAACTAGCGGAAGCCAAGAGACCCAGTACTTC. Translation: CASSLGTSGSQETQYF. This sequence joins TRBV11-3 and TRBJ2-5; 8 bases match TRBD2. Germline V CDR1 and CDR2: SGHNT, YENEEA. This CDR3 contains 16 residues. After removal of 1 base from V and 1 base from J, the junction contained 5 bases not matched to a gene.